A single sample is the source of the 11 T cell receptor beta chains below, sequenced in a study of blood T cells in healthy people across ages (dated by TCRdb to the mid-2010s). Preparation of the library involved 5' RACE. Sequencer: Illumina HiSeq 2500. A second roughly 7 to 11 cycle PCR used a sample-barcoded 5' primer and a J-beta primer mix. In TCRdb, the public reads were trimmed at Q25 with fastp and aligned with MiXCR, with productive beta chains retained. When rows share a CDR3 protein, they turn into one entry using the most common DNA and genes. Counted in this sample were more than 700,000 distinct CDR3 sequences; 40% to 65% of them appeared once. Around 40% of the sample is held by the ten biggest clonotypes. The sequenced sample consisted of blood. These receptors all come from a man older than 75 in good health.

The rearrangement uses TRBV28 and TRBJ2-3, with D hard to call. Trimming removed 7 bases at V and 1 base at J, with 15 bases between. The CDR3 sequence is 15 residues long. CDR1 and CDR2 (germline): MDHEN, SYDVKM. CDR3 coding DNA: TGTGCCAGCACTTCGTATATGGTGGGCACAGATACGCAGTATTTT. Amino acids: CASTSYMVGTDTQYF. Full variable domain (missing parts from reference TRBV28 and TRBJ2-3): DVKVTQSSRYLVKRTGEKVFLECVQDMDHENMFWYRQDPGLGLRLIYFSYDVKMKEKGDIPEGYSVSREKKERFSLILESASTNQTSMYLCASTSYMVGTDTQYFGPGTRLTVL.

This clonotype was seen a few times. The chain couples TRBV3-1 to TRBJ2-7; D unresolved. Per germline, CDR1 LGHDT and CDR2 YNNKEL (reference sequence). This CDR3 comprises 12 residues. V shed 0 bases and J shed 6 bases, with 6 bases lying between them. Here the CDR3 DNA reads TGTGCCAGCAGCCAAGATAATGCCGAGCAGTACTTC. It specifies CASSQDNAEQYF.

This sequence joins TRBV27 and TRBJ2-1; possibly TRBD1 or TRBD2 for D (5 bases each). Trimming pared 2 bases from V and 9 bases from J, leaving 17 bases between. CDR1 and CDR2 from the germline V gene are MNHEY and SMNVEV (reference sequence). This CDR3 is built from 15 residues. The CDR3 DNA is TGTGCCAGCAGTTTACGGGACCCTGAAGTGATTGAGCAGTTCTTC. It translates to CASSLRDPEVIEQFF.

The V gene is TRBV5-5, the J gene TRBJ2-1, with TRBD2 matching 7 bases. The V gene's germline CDR1 is SGHKS and CDR2 YYEKEE (reference sequence). Germline trimming cut 3 bases from V and 9 bases from J; bases unmatched to any gene: 15. The length of the CDR3 is 16 residues. CDR3 coding DNA: TGTGCCAGCAGCTCCCTTGGGTGGGCGGGAGAAGGTGAGCAGTTCTTC. Translation: CASSSLGWAGEGEQFF.

The rearrangement joins TRBV28 to TRBJ2-1; 13 nucleotides agree with TRBD2. V trimming: 3 bases; J trimming: 8 bases; junction bases outside the gene matches: 7. The CDR3 covers 16 residues. CDR1 is MDHEN and CDR2 is SYDVKM in the germline V gene. The CDR3 DNA reads as TGTGCCAGCAGTTTCCAACTAGCGGGAGGGGGGGATGAGCAGTTCTTC. Residues: CASSFQLAGGGDEQFF.

This clonotype is a singleton in its sample. The rearrangement links TRBV5-1 to TRBJ2-1, with D uncertain. Trimming shortened V by 2 bases and J by 0 bases, and 12 bases separated the two germline ends. The germline V gene has CDR1 SGHRS and CDR2 YFSETQ. The CDR3 sequence is 16 residues long. CDR3 amino acids: CASSFGVHSSYNEQFF. The CDR3 DNA sequence: TGCGCCAGCAGCTTTGGGGTCCATAGCTCCTACAATGAGCAGTTCTTC.

The genes are TRBV29-1 and TRBJ2-3; D is unclear. CDR1 and CDR2 (germline): SQVTM, ANQGSEA. Trimming pared 3 bases from V and 4 bases from J, leaving 8 bases between. The length of the CDR3 is 12 residues. The CDR3 spells CSVETDSDTQYF. The CDR3, as DNA: TGCAGCGTTGAGACTGATTCAGATACGCAGTATTTT.

The chain carries TRBV15 and TRBJ1-2; the match to TRBD1 covers 8 bases. The CDR3 has 13 amino acids. The trim removed 5 bases at V and 4 bases at J, leaving 3 bases unmatched. In germline, CDR1 is LNHNV, CDR2 YYDKDF (reference sequence). CDR3 in DNA: TGTGCCACCAGCCGGGACAGGAGCTATGGCTACACCTTC. Amino acids: CATSRDRSYGYTF.

In this sample, this clonotype turned up many times. CDR3 loop: CASSLSVLSGANVLTF. The CDR3 region has the DNA TGTGCCAGCAGTTTATCGGTTCTCTCTGGGGCCAACGTCCTGACTTTC. The genes are TRBV27 and TRBJ2-6, with D unresolved. CDR3 size: 16 residues. V lost 0 bases and J 0 bases, leaving 6 bases between the germline ends. Germline loops: CDR1 MNHEY, CDR2 SMNVEV (reference sequence).

The chain is built from TRBV3-1 and TRBJ2-7; D uncertain. The CDR3 is 12 amino acids. Trimming shortened V by 3 bases and J by 6 bases, and 9 bases separated the two germline ends. CDR1 and CDR2 from the germline V gene are LGHDT and YNNKEL (reference sequence). The DNA of the CDR3 is TGTGCCAGCAGCCATTCCGTCAGCGAGCAGTACTTC. Translating gives CASSHSVSEQYF.

The gene calls are TRBV20-1 and TRBJ2-1, with 7 bases matching TRBD1. The V gene's germline CDR1 is DFQATT and CDR2 SNEGSKA (reference sequence). The CDR3 spans 15 residues. The V and J ends lost 0 bases and 7 bases, in that order; junction bases with no gene match: 9. For the CDR3, the DNA is TGCAGTGCTAGAGAAGGGGGCGGCGTGAATAATGAGCAGTTCTTC. Its protein product is CSAREGGGVNNEQFF.